The clone carrying this T cell receptor beta chain was detected many times. Its target is not known. The junction had 5 bases not matched to a gene; V was cut back by 1 base and J by 0 bases. CDR1 and CDR2 (germline): SGHRS, YFSETQ. The CDR3 loop spans 17 amino acids. The sample comes from a study of T cells in Graves' hyperthyroidism and ophthalmopathy. General study points: The model forecast ophthalmopathy, anticipating it by a median around 6.4 months before onset.

Amplified regions were TCR beta CDR3 sequences from RNA transcripts. TCR CDR3 underwent first-round RT-PCR with the HTBI primer set. TCRdb processed the multiplex PCR reads anew with MiXCR; each CDR3 protein has one entry. The sample includes 620,000 or so distinct CDR3 sequences, about 14% of them seen just once. The sample comprised blood. This chain links TRBV5-1 with TRBJ1-1; 11 positions agree with TRBD1. The receptor comes from a woman aged 50 to 60 with Graves' ophthalmopathy. The CDR3, as DNA: TGCGCCAGCAGCTTGACGGGACAGGGGGGCATGAACACTGAAGCTTTCTTT. Protein sequence: CASSLTGQGGMNTEAFF.